These 28 T cell receptor beta chains share one sample of origin, sequenced in a study of spatial heterogeneity in lung cancer (dated by TCRdb to between 2019 and 2020). Per the publication, the time point label means: blood at routine non-recurrence follow-up after resection. Without any cell sorting, TCR sequencing was performed on whole RNA extracted either from tumor and nontumor lung tissue or from cryopreserved PBMC samples. Library preparation was by 5' RACE. The listed sequencing device is NextSeq 500. TCRdb passed the public sequencing reads through fastp at Q25 and MiXCR, retaining productive beta sequences. Records with the same CDR3 protein are collapsed into one entry carrying the most frequent genes and DNA. The sample table contains about 120,000 distinct CDR3 sequences; only one count was recorded for over 9% of them. The ten largest clones capture about 15% of the sample. The source material was PBMCs, sampled at follow-up. All receptors derive from a male donor with early-stage non-small cell lung cancer.

This clonotype was seen a handful of times. The chain uses TRBV5-1 and TRBJ2-4, with D perhaps matching TRBD1 (5 bases). The CDR3 contains 16 residues. Germline loops: CDR1 SGHRS, CDR2 YFSETQ. Trimming removed 0 bases from V and 1 base from J, with 11 bases in between. CDR3 DNA: TGCGCCAGCAGCTTGGTAGGGGCCTCGGCCAAAAACATTCAGTACTTC. The encoded protein is CASSLVGASAKNIQYF.

This clonotype was detected only a few times. The gene calls are TRBV9 and TRBJ1-3; D remains unclear. Trimming took 4 bases from V and 0 from J, leaving 11 bases between them. Germline-derived CDR1 and CDR2 are SGDLS and YYNGEE. This CDR3 spans 15 amino acids. The CDR3 region is CASSPQTVSGNTIYF. The CDR3 nucleotides read TGTGCCAGCAGCCCACAGACCGTCTCTGGAAACACCATATATTTT.

At least ten counts were recorded for this clonotype. The V and J genes are TRBV29-1 and TRBJ1-3; 10 positions match TRBD1. Germline assignment: CDR1 SQVTM and CDR2 ANQGSEA. The CDR3 consists of 11 residues. The CDR3: CGTGAGNTIYF. The CDR3 DNA sequence: TGCGGGACAGGGGCAGGAAACACCATATATTTT.

The V call is TRBV20-1, the J call TRBJ2-7; 7 positions match TRBD2. This CDR3 is built from 13 residues. V shed 5 bases and J 6 bases; nucleotides not matched to a gene: 10. CDR1 and CDR2 (germline): DFQATT, SNEGSKA (reference sequence). For the CDR3, the DNA is TGCAGTGCTGACCTTAAGCGGGGCTCCGAGCAGTACTTC. Protein sequence: CSADLKRGSEQYF.

Many counts were recorded for this clonotype. The DNA for the CDR3 is TGTGCCAGCAGTGCCAGACAGGGAAGAGGGGTTTCGGGCAATCAGCCCCAGCATTTT. Translated: CASSARQGRGVSGNQPQHF. V gene TRBV12-3 or TRBV12-4 combines with J gene TRBJ1-5; 7 positions match TRBD1. V gave up 5 bases and J gave up 2 bases; unmatched junction bases: 18. The CDR3 consists of 19 residues.

J is TRBJ1-2 and V is TRBV7-2; 9 nucleotides match TRBD1. With 5 bases clipped from V and 6 bases from J, the junction kept 13 bases outside the gene matches. In germline, CDR1 is SGHTA, CDR2 FQGNSA. There are 16 residues in the CDR3. CDR3 coding DNA: TGTGCCAGCAGCGGGGACTCTTGGACAGGGGAAAATGGCTACACCTTC. Translated, it gives CASSGDSWTGENGYTF. Combining the CDR3 with reference TRBV7-2 and TRBJ1-2 gives the whole variable domain GAGVSQSPSNKVTEKGKDVELRCDPISGHTALYWYRQSLGQGLEFLIYFQGNSAPDKSGLPSDRFSAERTGGSVSTLTIQRTQQEDSAVYLCASSGDSWTGENGYTFGSGTRLTVV.

This chain joins TRBV19 and TRBJ2-2; 9 nucleotides match TRBD1. J gave up 1 base and V 7 bases, and 7 bases lay outside the gene matches. The germline V gene has CDR1 LNHDA and CDR2 SQIVND (reference sequence). The CDR3 is 16 residues long. The CDR3 nucleotides read TGTGCCAGTACCCAACAGGGGGCGATGAACACCGGGGAGCTGTTTTTT. Protein sequence: CASTQQGAMNTGELFF.

This clonotype was observed at least ten times. DNA of the CDR3: TGTGCCAGCAGCCCTATTCCGGGACCTGGTGGCTACACCTTC. It is translated as CASSPIPGPGGYTF. This chain connects TRBV14 to TRBJ1-2; TRBD1 is a possible D gene (5 bases). This CDR3 comprises 14 residues. V shed 4 bases and J shed 7 bases, with 16 bases lying between them. CDR1 and CDR2 from the germline V gene are SGHDN and FVKESK.

The chain is built from TRBV28 and TRBJ2-7; possibly TRBD1 for D (6 bases). The CDR3 runs to 17 residues. Between the trimmed V and J ends, which lost 7 bases and 3 bases, there was a span of 25 bases. The germline CDR1 and CDR2 sequences are MDHEN and SYDVKM. In DNA form, the CDR3 reads TGTGCCAGCACCCCACTCAAAACCACGGACAGAAGCTACGAGCAGTACTTC. The encoded protein is CASTPLKTTDRSYEQYF.

The chain links TRBV3-1 to TRBJ1-1; D is uncertain. The CDR3 consists of 14 residues. Between the trimmed V and J ends, which lost 4 bases and 1 base, there was a span of 10 bases. Germline loops: CDR1 LGHDT, CDR2 YNNKEL (reference sequence). The CDR3 region is CASSRRRANTEAFF. The CDR3 DNA reads TGTGCCAGCAGCCGAAGACGGGCGAACACTGAAGCTTTCTTT.

The chain joins TRBV6-6 to TRBJ2-1, with 13 positions matching TRBD2. The V and J ends lost 8 bases and 4 bases, in that order; junction bases with no gene match: 14. This CDR3 has 18 amino acids. The germline V gene encodes CDR1 MNHNY and CDR2 SVGAGI (reference sequence). CDR3: CASSLVTSGGPKYNEQFF. CDR3 coding DNA: TGTGCCAGCTCCCTCGTGACTAGCGGGGGGCCGAAGTACAATGAGCAGTTCTTC.

Only a few counts were recorded for this clonotype. The rearrangement joins TRBV10-3 to TRBJ1-2; 7 nucleotides match TRBD1. The germline V gene has CDR1 ENHRY and CDR2 SYGVKD. The CDR3 contains 13 residues. Trimming cost V 4 bases and J 4 bases; bases outside gene matches: 3. The CDR3 bases are TGTGCCATCAGTGGGGACAGCCTCTATGGCTACACCTTC. Its translation: CAISGDSLYGYTF.

The sample holds one count of this clonotype. The chain carries TRBV10-3 and TRBJ2-3; 10 bases fit TRBD1. The germline V gene has CDR1 ENHRY and CDR2 SYGVKD. The V segment lost 6 bases and the J segment 2 bases; nucleotides outside the gene matches: 5. CDR3 length: 15 residues. CDR3 sequence: CAIRSGQGPTDTQYF. CDR3 sequence (DNA): TGTGCCATCAGATCGGGACAGGGGCCCACAGATACGCAGTATTTT.

This sequence joins TRBV11-2 and TRBJ1-1; 8 bases line up with TRBD1. V dropped 1 base and J dropped 5; count of bases not matched to a gene: 3. The CDR3 has 14 residues. The V gene's germline CDR1 is SGHAT and CDR2 FQNNGV. CDR3 in DNA: TGTGCCAGCAGCTTAGCTCAGGGGGCGACTGAAGCTTTCTTT. Translation gives CASSLAQGATEAFF.

The chain carries TRBV4-3 and TRBJ1-2; D gene unclear. Germline CDR1 is LGHNA and CDR2 is YSLEER. CDR3 length: 15 amino acids. The germline V and J ends were trimmed by 4 bases and 3 bases, with 15 bases remaining between them. CDR3 sequence reads: CASSPQTGVDYGYTF. The CDR3 DNA reads as TGCGCCAGCAGCCCACAAACTGGGGTTGACTATGGCTACACCTTC.

The rearrangement joins TRBV10-3 to TRBJ2-7; D possibly corresponds to TRBD2 (6 bases). Germline lookup yields CDR1 ENHRY and CDR2 SYGVKD. V gave up 6 bases and J gave up 5 bases, with 14 bases separating them. CDR3 size: 13 residues. Written as DNA, the CDR3 is TGTGCCATCAGCTTGGGGGAGGCTAACGAGCAGTACTTC. This encodes CAISLGEANEQYF.

This clonotype was detected a few times. CDR3 sequence (DNA): TGTGCCAGCGCAAGCTCCTATAATTCACCCCTCCACTTT. Its protein is CASASSYNSPLHF. The chain combines TRBV28 with TRBJ1-6, with D uncertain. Germline CDR1 MDHEN, CDR2 SYDVKM. Trimming pared 8 bases from V and 0 bases from J, leaving 5 bases between. The CDR3 loop spans 13 amino acids.

In its sample, this clonotype was seen a few times. The gene calls are TRBV18 and TRBJ2-1; 9 bases are a match to TRBD2. With V trimmed by 1 base and J by 8 bases, 12 bases remained unmatched. CDR1 is KGHSH and CDR2 is LQKENI in the germline V gene. The CDR3 spans 17 residues. The CDR3 nucleotides read TGTGCCAGCTCACCACTAGGGTCTAGCGGGGTGGACCATGAGCAGTTCTTC. This sequence encodes CASSPLGSSGVDHEQFF. The entire variable domain, with the rest obtained from reference TRBV18 and TRBJ2-1, is as follows: NAGVMQNPRHLVRRRGQEARLRCSPMKGHSHVYWYRQLPEEGLKFMVYLQKENIIDESGMPKERFSAEFPKEGPSILRIQQVVRGDSAAYFCASSPLGSSGVDHEQFFGPGTRLTVL.

This clonotype occurred many times. The genes are TRBV3-1 and TRBJ1-5; no clear D gene. V lost 3 bases and J lost 4, with 7 bases in between. The CDR3 has 13 amino acids. CDR1 and CDR2 (germline): LGHDT, YNNKEL (reference sequence). The CDR3 DNA sequence: TGTGCCAGCAGCCAGTCCAGGAATCAGCCCCAGCATTTT. Protein product: CASSQSRNQPQHF.

This clonotype appeared a few times. The rearrangement joins TRBV7-3 to TRBJ1-2; D is perhaps TRBD1 (5 bases). CDR1 and CDR2 (germline): SGHTA, FQGTGA. The CDR3 covers 15 residues. Between the trimmed V and J ends, which lost 5 bases and 4 bases, there was a span of 17 bases. CDR3 nucleotide sequence: TGTGCCAGCAGCCCACGGCCGGGGCACAGCTATGGCTACACCTTC. Residues: CASSPRPGHSYGYTF.

This clonotype was seen a few times. The V gene is TRBV11-1, the J gene TRBJ2-7; either TRBD1 or TRBD2 may supply D (6 bases each). The CDR3 runs 13 residues. The germline V gene encodes CDR1 SGHAT and CDR2 FQDESV (reference sequence). V was trimmed by 2 bases and J by 6 bases, leaving 11 bases between them. For the CDR3, the DNA is TGTGCCAGCAGCTTAAAACGGGGGCGCGAGCAGTACTTC. Its protein product is CASSLKRGREQYF.

This clonotype was seen at least ten times. This chain links TRBV6-2 or TRBV6-3 with TRBJ1-1; D unresolved. The CDR3 sequence is 14 residues long. V gave up 0 bases and J gave up 5 bases, with 10 bases separating them. Looked up from germline, CDR1 is MNHEY and CDR2 is SVGEGT. CDR3 region: CASSYSGLGTEAFF. In DNA form, the CDR3 reads TGTGCCAGCAGTTACTCCGGGCTAGGGACTGAAGCTTTCTTT.

The genes are TRBV5-1 and TRBJ1-1; D unclear. There are 16 residues in the CDR3. Trimming removed 0 bases at V and 1 base at J, with 13 bases between. Germline CDR1 is SGHRS and CDR2 is YFSETQ. The CDR3 DNA reads TGCGCCAGCAGCTTGGGAAGGACGTCGACGAACACTGAAGCTTTCTTT. Amino acid sequence: CASSLGRTSTNTEAFF.

This clonotype has only a few counts. The chain is built from TRBV28 and TRBJ2-2; no reliable D call. CDR3 size: 15 residues. V was cut by 3 bases and J by 1 base, with 9 bases left in between. Germline CDR1 MDHEN, CDR2 SYDVKM. The CDR3 sequence is CASSFRTRNTGELFF. The CDR3, as DNA: TGTGCCAGCAGTTTCCGGACGAGGAACACCGGGGAGCTGTTTTTT.

The table lists this clonotype with a few counts. The gene calls are TRBV7-9 and TRBJ1-6; 10 nucleotides align to TRBD1. Per the germline V gene, CDR1 is SEHNR and CDR2 is FQNEAQ (reference sequence). The CDR3 contains 15 residues. Trimming cost V 2 bases and J 7 bases; bases outside gene matches: 2. In nucleotides, the CDR3 is TGTGCCAGCAGCTTACTGGGACAGGGGAATTCACCCCTCCACTTT. Amino acids: CASSLLGQGNSPLHF.

At least ten counts were recorded for this clonotype. The V and J genes are TRBV7-9 and TRBJ1-2; a possible D gene is TRBD1 (6 bases). CDR1 SEHNR and CDR2 FQNEAQ come from the germline V gene (reference sequence). The CDR3 has 12 residues. With 5 bases removed from V and 5 bases from J, the gap between germline ends came to 9 bases. CDR3 in amino acids: CASSPGQYGYTF. The CDR3 DNA is TGTGCCAGCAGCCCAGGACAGTATGGCTACACCTTC.

This clonotype was observed at least ten times. The V and J genes are TRBV10-3 and TRBJ2-2; D perhaps matches TRBD1 (6 bases). The CDR3 covers 14 residues. The germline V gene encodes CDR1 ENHRY and CDR2 SYGVKD. Between the trimmed V and J ends, which lost 4 bases and 4 bases, there was a span of 10 bases. CDR3 DNA: TGTGCCATCAGTGGAGGACAGAGCACCGGGGAGCTGTTTTTT. Translating it yields CAISGGQSTGELFF.

This clonotype was counted between two and nine times. The gene calls are TRBV15 and TRBJ2-6; the D is unclear. CDR1 is LNHNV, CDR2 YYDKDF, per germline (reference sequence). V lost 1 base and J 0 bases, leaving 7 bases between the germline ends. This CDR3 region has 16 residues. Here the CDR3 reads CATSRALFSGANVLTF. CDR3 bases: TGTGCCACCAGCAGAGCTCTCTTCTCTGGGGCCAACGTCCTGACTTTC.